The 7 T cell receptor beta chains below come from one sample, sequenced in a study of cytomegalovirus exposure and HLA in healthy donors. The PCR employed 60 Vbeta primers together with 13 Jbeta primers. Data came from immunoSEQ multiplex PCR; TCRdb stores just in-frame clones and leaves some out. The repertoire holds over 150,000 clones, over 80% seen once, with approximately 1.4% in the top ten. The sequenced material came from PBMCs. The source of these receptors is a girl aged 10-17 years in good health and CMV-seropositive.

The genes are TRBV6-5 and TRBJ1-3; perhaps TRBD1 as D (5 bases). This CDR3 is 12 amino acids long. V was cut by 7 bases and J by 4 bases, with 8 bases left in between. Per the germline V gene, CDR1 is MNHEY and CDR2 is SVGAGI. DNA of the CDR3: TGTGCCAGCATAGGGGCAGGAAACACCATATATTTT. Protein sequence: CASIGAGNTIYF.

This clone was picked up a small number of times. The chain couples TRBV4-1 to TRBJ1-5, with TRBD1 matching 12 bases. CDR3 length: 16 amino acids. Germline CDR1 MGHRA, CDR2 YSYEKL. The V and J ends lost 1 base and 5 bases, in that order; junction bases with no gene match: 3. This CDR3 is CASSQVGTGGHQPQHF. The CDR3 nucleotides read TGCGCCAGCAGCCAAGTTGGGACAGGGGGCCATCAGCCCCAGCATTTT.

The CDR3 sequence: CASNTGTNTGELFF. The CDR3, as DNA: TGTGCCAGCAACACCGGGACAAACACCGGGGAGCTGTTTTTT. V usage is TRBV27 and J usage is TRBJ2-2; D may be TRBD1 (6 bases). Germline V gives CDR1 MNHEY, CDR2 SMNVEV (reference sequence). Trimming took off 7 bases at V and 2 bases at J, with 11 bases between the two ends. There are 14 residues in the CDR3.

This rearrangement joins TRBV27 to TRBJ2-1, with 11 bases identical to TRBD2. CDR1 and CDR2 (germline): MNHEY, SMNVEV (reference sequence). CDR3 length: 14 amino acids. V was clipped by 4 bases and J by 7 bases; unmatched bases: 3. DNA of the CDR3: TGTGCCAGCAGTTCGACTAGCGGGGCTAATGAGCAGTTCTTC. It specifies CASSSTSGANEQFF.

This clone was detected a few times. The CDR3 reads CASTLTQGWGEKLFF. DNA of the CDR3: TGTGCCAGCACTCTGACACAGGGGTGGGGTGAAAAACTGTTTTTT. The chain combines TRBV2 with TRBJ1-4; the match to TRBD1 covers 7 bases. The germline V gene encodes CDR1 SNHLY and CDR2 FYNNEI. There are 15 residues in the CDR3. The V gene end was trimmed by 7 bases and the J gene end by 7 bases; junction bases not matched to a gene: 12. Full variable domain (missing parts from reference TRBV2 and TRBJ1-4): EPEVTQTPSHQVTQMGQEVILRCVPISNHLYFYWYRQILGQKVEFLVSFYNNEISEKSEIFDDQFSVERPDGSNFTLKIRSTKLEDSAMYFCASTLTQGWGEKLFFGSGTQLSVL.

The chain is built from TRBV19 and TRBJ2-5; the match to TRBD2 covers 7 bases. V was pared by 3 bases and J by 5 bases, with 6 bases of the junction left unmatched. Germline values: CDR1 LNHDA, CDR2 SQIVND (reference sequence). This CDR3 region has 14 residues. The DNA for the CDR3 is TGTGCCAGTAGTATCTCGGGAGGAGGGGAGACCCAGTACTTC. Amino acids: CASSISGGGETQYF.

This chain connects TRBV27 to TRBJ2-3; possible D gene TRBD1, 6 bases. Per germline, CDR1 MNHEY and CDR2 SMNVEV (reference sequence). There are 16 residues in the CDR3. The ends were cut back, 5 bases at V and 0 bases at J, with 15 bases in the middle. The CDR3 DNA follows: TGTGCCAGCAGTCTAATTCGACAGGTTAGCACAGATACGCAGTATTTT. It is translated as CASSLIRQVSTDTQYF.